The sample holds a few counts of the clone carrying this T cell receptor beta chain. This sample is drawn from a study of human T cells and chemical hapten exposure. Per the original data handling: Samples contained a median of around 89,000 TCRs, with a range of roughly 23,224 to 700,000. TCRdb re-called the RACE reads with MiXCR, one entry per CDR3 protein. Here the V and J calls rest on TCRdb's processing, not on the authors' analysis. The sample lists 120,000 or so distinct CDR3 sequences; about 13% were seen once. Germline CDR1 and CDR2: MGHRA and YSYEKL. CDR3 size: 16 residues. Trimming removed 6 bases from V and 1 base from J; junction bases left unmatched: 8. The time point: patch test 1, 2 weeks after DPC sensitization. The treatment is: therapeutic diphenylcyclopropenone sensitization with weekly scalp DPC.

The sample was whole blood, taken in connection with sensitization to the hapten diphenylcyclopropenone (DPC). This TCR came from a young man with alopecia areata. Some clones in this sample may be carry-over from other donors' samples. This chain uses TRBV4-1 with TRBJ2-3, with 9 positions matching TRBD1. The CDR3 region is CASRSRTGACTDTQYF. The CDR3 nucleotides are TGCGCCAGCAGGTCTAGGACAGGGGCCTGCACAGATACGCAGTATTTT.